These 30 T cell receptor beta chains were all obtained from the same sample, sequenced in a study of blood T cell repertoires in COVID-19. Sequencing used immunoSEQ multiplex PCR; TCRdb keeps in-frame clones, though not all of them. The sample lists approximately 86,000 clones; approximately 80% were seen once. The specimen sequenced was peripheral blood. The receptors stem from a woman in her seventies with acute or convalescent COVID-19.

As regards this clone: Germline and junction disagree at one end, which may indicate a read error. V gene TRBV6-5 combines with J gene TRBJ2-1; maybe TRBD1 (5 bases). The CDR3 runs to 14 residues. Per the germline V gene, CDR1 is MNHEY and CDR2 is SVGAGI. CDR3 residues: CASSNSGHYNEQFF. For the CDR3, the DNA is TGTGCCAGCAGTAACTCCGGACATTACAATGAGCAGTTCTTC.

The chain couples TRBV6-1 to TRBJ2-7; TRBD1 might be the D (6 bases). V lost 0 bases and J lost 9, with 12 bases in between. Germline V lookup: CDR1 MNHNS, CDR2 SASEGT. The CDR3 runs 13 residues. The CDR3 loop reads CASSEALQGAQYF. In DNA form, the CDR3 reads TGTGCCAGCAGTGAAGCTTTACAGGGTGCGCAGTACTTC.

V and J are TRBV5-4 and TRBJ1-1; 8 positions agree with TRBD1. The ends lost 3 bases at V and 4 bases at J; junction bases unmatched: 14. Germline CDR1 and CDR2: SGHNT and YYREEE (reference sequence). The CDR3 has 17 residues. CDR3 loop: CASSSPGQGLGGTEAFF. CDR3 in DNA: TGTGCCAGCAGCTCTCCAGGACAGGGCCTTGGGGGCACTGAAGCTTTCTTT.

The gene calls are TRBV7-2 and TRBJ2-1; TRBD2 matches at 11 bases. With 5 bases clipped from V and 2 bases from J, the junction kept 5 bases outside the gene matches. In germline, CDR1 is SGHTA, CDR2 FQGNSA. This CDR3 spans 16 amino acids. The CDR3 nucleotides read TGTGCCAGCAGCATACAACTAGCGGGAGCCTACAATGAGCAGTTCTTC. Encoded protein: CASSIQLAGAYNEQFF.

The CDR3 DNA sequence: TGTGCCAGCGGCGGGCCTAACTATGGCTACACCTTC. This sequence encodes CASGGPNYGYTF. The genes are TRBV7-9 and TRBJ1-2; D call uncertain. Germline-derived CDR1 and CDR2 are SEHNR and FQNEAQ (reference sequence). Trimming stripped 8 bases from V and 0 bases from J, with 7 bases between. CDR3 length: 12 amino acids.

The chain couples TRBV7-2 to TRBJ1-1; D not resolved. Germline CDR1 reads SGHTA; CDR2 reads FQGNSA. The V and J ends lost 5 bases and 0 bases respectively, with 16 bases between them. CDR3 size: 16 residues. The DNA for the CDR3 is TGTGCCAGCAGCCCCCAGGCGGGGAGGATGAACACTGAAGCTTTCTTT. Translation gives CASSPQAGRMNTEAFF. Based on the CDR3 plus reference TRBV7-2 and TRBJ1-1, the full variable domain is GAGVSQSPSNKVTEKGKDVELRCDPISGHTALYWYRQSLGQGLEFLIYFQGNSAPDKSGLPSDRFSAERTGGSVSTLTIQRTQQEDSAVYLCASSPQAGRMNTEAFFGQGTRLTVV.

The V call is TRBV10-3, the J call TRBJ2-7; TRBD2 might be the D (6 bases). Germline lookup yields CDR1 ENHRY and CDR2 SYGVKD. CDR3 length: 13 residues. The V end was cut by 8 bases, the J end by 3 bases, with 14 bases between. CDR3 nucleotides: TGTGCCATCGGGGCGGGGCCCCTCTACGAGCAGTACTTC. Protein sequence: CAIGAGPLYEQYF.

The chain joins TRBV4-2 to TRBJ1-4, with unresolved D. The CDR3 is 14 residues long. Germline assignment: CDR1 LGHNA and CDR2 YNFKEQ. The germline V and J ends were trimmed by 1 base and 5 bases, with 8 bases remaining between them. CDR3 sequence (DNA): TGTGCCAGCAGCCAAGTGGGAGGGAATGAAAAACTGTTTTTT. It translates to CASSQVGGNEKLFF.

The CDR3 loop reads CASSRGTADTPYEQYF. The CDR3 nucleotides are TGTGCCAGCAGCCGGGGGACCGCAGATACCCCCTACGAGCAGTACTTC. The chain carries TRBV11-2 and TRBJ2-7; TRBD2 is a possible D gene (6 bases). Germline V gene sequence: CDR1 SGHAT, CDR2 FQNNGV. Trimming cost V 5 bases and J 2 bases, with 19 bases left between them. CDR3 length: 16 residues.

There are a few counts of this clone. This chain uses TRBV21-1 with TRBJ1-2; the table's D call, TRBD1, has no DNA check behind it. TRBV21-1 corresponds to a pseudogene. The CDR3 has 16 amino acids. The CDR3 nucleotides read TGTGCCAGCAGCAAAGGTAGACAGGGGAGGGACTATGGCTACACCTTC. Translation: CASSKGRQGRDYGYTF.

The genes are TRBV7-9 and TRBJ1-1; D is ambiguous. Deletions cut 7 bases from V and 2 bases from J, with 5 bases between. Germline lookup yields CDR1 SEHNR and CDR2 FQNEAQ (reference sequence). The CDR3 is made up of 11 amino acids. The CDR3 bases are TGTGCCAGCAACATTAACACTGAAGCTTTCTTT. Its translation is CASNINTEAFF.

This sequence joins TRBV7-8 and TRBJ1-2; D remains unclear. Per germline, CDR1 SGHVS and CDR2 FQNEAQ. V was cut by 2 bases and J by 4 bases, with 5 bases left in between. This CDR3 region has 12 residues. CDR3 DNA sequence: TGTGCCAGCAGCTTAACGGGCTATGGCTACACCTTC. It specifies CASSLTGYGYTF.

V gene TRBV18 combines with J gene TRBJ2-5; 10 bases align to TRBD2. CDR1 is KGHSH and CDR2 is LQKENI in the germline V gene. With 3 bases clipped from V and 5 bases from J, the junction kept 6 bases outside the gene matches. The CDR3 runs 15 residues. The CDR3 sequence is CASSPLAGAWETQYF. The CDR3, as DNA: TGTGCCAGCTCACCCCTAGCGGGAGCGTGGGAGACCCAGTACTTC. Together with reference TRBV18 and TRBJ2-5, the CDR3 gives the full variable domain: NAGVMQNPRHLVRRRGQEARLRCSPMKGHSHVYWYRQLPEEGLKFMVYLQKENIIDESGMPKERFSAEFPKEGPSILRIQQVVRGDSAAYFCASSPLAGAWETQYFGPGTRLLVL.

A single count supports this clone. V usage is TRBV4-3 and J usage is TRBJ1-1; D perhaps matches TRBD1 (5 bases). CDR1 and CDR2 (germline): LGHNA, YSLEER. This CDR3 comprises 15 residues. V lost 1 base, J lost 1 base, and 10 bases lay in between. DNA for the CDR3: TGCGCCAGCAGCCAAGGGGGGGGAGGGAACACTGAAGCTTTCTTT. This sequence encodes CASSQGGGGNTEAFF.

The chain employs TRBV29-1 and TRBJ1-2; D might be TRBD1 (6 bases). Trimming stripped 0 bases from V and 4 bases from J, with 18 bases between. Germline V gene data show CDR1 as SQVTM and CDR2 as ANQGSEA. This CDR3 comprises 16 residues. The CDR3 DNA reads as TGCAGCGTTGAAGATGGCCTTGGACAGTTCGTCTATGGCTACACCTTC. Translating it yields CSVEDGLGQFVYGYTF.

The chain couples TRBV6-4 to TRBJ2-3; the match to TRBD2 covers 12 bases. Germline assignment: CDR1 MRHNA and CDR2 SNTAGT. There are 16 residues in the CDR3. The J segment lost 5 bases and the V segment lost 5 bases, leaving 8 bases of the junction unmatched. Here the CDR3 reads CASSPLAGGPKDTQYF. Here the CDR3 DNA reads TGTGCCAGCAGTCCCCTAGCGGGAGGGCCGAAAGATACGCAGTATTTT.

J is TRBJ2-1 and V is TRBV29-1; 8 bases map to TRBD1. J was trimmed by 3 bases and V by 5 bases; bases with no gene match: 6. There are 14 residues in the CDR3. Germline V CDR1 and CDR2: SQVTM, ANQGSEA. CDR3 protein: CSVPDRGGYNEQFF. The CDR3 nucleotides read TGCAGCGTTCCCGACAGGGGTGGCTACAATGAGCAGTTCTTC.

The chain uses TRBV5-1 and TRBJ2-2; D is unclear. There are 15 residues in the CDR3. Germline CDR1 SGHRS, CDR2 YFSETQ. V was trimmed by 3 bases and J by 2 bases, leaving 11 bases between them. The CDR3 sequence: CASSSYSRNTGELFF. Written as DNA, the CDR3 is TGCGCCAGCAGCTCGTATAGTCGAAACACCGGGGAGCTGTTTTTT.

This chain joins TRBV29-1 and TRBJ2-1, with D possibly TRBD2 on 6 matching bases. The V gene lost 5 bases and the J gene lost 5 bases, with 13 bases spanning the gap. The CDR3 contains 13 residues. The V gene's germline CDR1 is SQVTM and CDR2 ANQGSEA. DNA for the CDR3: TGCAGCGTTCGGAGCGGGCTAGACAATGAGCAGTTCTTC. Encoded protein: CSVRSGLDNEQFF.

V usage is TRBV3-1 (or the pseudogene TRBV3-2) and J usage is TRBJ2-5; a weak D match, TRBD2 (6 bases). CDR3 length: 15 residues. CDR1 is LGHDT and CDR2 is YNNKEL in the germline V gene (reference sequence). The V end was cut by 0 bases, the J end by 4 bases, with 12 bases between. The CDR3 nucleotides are TGTGCCAGCAGCCAAGAAAGAGCAGCGGGAGAGACCCAGTACTTC. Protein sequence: CASSQERAAGETQYF.

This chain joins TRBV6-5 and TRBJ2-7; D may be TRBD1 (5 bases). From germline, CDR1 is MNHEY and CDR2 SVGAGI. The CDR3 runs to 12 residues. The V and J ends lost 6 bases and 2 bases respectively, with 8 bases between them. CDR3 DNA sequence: TGTGCCAGCAGCCGGACACCCTACGAGCAGTACTTC. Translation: CASSRTPYEQYF.

CDR3 nucleotides: TGTGCCAGCAGGAGGACAGGAGCCTACACCTTC. Protein sequence: CASRRTGAYTF. The J gene is TRBJ1-2, the V gene TRBV12-3 or TRBV12-4; TRBD1 matches at 7 bases. V trimming: 6 bases; J trimming: 10 bases; junction bases outside the gene matches: 5. This CDR3 is 11 amino acids long.

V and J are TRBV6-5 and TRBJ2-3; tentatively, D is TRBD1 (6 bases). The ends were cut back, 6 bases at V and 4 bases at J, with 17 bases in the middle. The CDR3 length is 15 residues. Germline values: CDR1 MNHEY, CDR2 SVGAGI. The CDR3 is CASSLLRAGADTQYF. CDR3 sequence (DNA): TGTGCCAGCAGCCTTCTAAGGGCAGGGGCAGATACGCAGTATTTT.

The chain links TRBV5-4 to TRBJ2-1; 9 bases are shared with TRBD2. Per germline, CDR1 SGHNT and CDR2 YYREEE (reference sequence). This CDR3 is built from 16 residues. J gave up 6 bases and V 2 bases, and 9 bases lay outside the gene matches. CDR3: CASSFSGTSPSNEQFF. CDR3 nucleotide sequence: TGTGCCAGCAGCTTCTCCGGGACTAGCCCATCCAATGAGCAGTTCTTC.

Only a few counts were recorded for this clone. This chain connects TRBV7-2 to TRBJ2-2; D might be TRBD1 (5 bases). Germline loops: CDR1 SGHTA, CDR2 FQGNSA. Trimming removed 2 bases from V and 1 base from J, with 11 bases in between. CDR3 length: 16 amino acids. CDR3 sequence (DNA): TGTGCCAGCAGCTTACGGCGACAGTTGAACACCGGGGAGCTGTTTTTT. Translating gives CASSLRRQLNTGELFF.

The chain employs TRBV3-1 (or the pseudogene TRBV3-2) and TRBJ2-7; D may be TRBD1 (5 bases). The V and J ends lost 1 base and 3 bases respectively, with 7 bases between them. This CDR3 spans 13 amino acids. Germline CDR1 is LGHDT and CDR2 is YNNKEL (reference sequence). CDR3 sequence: CASSQVDNYEQYF. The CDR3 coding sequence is TGTGCCAGCAGCCAAGTGGACAACTACGAGCAGTACTTC.

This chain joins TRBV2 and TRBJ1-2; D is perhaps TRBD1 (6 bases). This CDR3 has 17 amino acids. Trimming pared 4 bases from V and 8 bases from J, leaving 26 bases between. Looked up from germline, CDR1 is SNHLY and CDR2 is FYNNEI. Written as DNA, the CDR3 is TGTGCCAGCAGTGCCCGCCCTCCCCTAACGACAGGCTACGGCTACACCTTC. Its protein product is CASSARPPLTTGYGYTF.

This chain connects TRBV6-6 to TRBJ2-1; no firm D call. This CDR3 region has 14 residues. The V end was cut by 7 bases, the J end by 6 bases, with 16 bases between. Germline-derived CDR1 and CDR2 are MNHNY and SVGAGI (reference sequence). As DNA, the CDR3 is TGTGCCAGCAAGGCGGTCGGAGCGAGCAATGAGCAGTTCTTC. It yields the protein CASKAVGASNEQFF.

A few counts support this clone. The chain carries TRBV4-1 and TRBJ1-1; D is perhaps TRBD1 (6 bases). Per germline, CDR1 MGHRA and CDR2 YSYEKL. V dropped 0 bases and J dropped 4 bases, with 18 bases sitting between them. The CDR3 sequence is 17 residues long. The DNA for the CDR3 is TGCGCCAGCAGCCAAGATCGGTCAGGGGCACAGGCCACTGAAGCTTTCTTT. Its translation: CASSQDRSGAQATEAFF.

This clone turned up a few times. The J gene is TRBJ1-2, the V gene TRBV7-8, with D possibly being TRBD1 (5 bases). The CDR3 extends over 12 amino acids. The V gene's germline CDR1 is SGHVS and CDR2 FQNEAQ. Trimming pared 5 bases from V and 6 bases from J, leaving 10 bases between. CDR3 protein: CASSLVGDGYTF. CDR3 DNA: TGTGCCAGCAGCCTAGTAGGGGATGGCTACACCTTC.